These 26 T cell receptor beta chains were all obtained from the same sample, sequenced in a study of neurological immune-mediated disorders. TCRdb itself ran the 5' RACE reads through MiXCR, one entry per CDR3 protein. The sample lists more than 45,000 distinct CDR3 sequences, over 4% seen once, with 2.9% in the top ten. The specimen sequenced was PBMCs. These TCRs come from a man aged 50-59 years with multiple sclerosis.

Points on this clonotype: One end of the junction varies from germline; a read error may be responsible. This chain links TRBV11-3 with TRBJ2-4; D gene unclear. The length of the CDR3 is 14 residues. CDR1 is SGHNT and CDR2 is YENEEA in the germline V gene. CDR3 in DNA: TGTGCCAGCAGCTTAGACAGCATCCAAAAAATTCAGTACTTC. Protein product: CASSLDSIQKIQYF.

The J gene is TRBJ2-7, the V gene TRBV12-3 or TRBV12-4, with 12 nucleotides matching TRBD2. This CDR3 is 16 amino acids long. The V and J ends lost 5 bases and 4 bases, in that order; junction bases with no gene match: 9. The CDR3 loop reads CASSQTRLAGEYEQYF. The CDR3, as DNA: TGTGCCAGCAGTCAAACACGACTAGCGGGAGAGTACGAGCAGTACTTC.

There are many counts of this clonotype. CDR3 residues: CSVSGYAREKLFF. As DNA, the CDR3 is TGCAGCGTCTCAGGGTACGCGAGGGAAAAACTGTTTTTT. V usage is TRBV29-1 and J usage is TRBJ1-4; D is perhaps TRBD1 (5 bases). This CDR3 has 13 amino acids. Trimming removed 6 bases at V and 8 bases at J, with 16 bases between. The germline V gene encodes CDR1 SQVTM and CDR2 ANQGSEA.

There are many counts of this clonotype. The chain combines TRBV28 with TRBJ2-2; unclear D gene. Germline V lookup: CDR1 MDHEN, CDR2 SYDVKM. This CDR3 is 13 amino acids long. V was cut by 3 bases and J by 6 bases, with 8 bases left in between. DNA for the CDR3: TGTGCCAGCAGTTTGCAGGTCCCCGGGGAGCTGTTTTTT. Amino acid sequence: CASSLQVPGELFF. Using reference TRBV28 and TRBJ2-2 for the parts outside the CDR3, the full variable domain is DVKVTQSSRYLVKRTGEKVFLECVQDMDHENMFWYRQDPGLGLRLIYFSYDVKMKEKGDIPEGYSVSREKKERFSLILESASTNQTSMYLCASSLQVPGELFFGEGSRLTVL.

V is TRBV7-9 and J is TRBJ2-3; D gene unclear. The V end lost 1 base, the J end lost 0 bases, and 5 bases lay between the germline ends. Germline V gene data show CDR1 as SEHNR and CDR2 as FQNEAQ (reference sequence). This CDR3 spans 14 amino acids. The CDR3 loop is CASSLVDSTDTQYF. In nucleotides, the CDR3 is TGTGCCAGCAGCTTAGTGGACAGCACAGATACGCAGTATTTT. Filled out from reference TRBV7-9 and TRBJ2-3, the complete variable domain reads DTGVSQNPRHKITKRGQNVTFRCDPISEHNRLYWYRQTLGQGPEFLTYFQNEAQLEKSRLLSDRFSAERPKGSFSTLEIQRTEQGDSAMYLCASSLVDSTDTQYFGPGTRLTVL.

The J gene is TRBJ1-6, the V gene TRBV3-1; D is possibly TRBD1 (5 bases). Germline values: CDR1 LGHDT, CDR2 YNNKEL (reference sequence). V lost 2 bases, J lost 14 bases, and 16 bases lay in between. There are 14 residues in the CDR3. As DNA, the CDR3 is TGTGCCAGCAGCCAACAGGGCCTGGGTCAGGCCCTCCACTTT. It codes for CASSQQGLGQALHF.

This clonotype has at least ten counts. The CDR3 reads CASSLREGLYGYTF. In DNA form, the CDR3 reads TGTGCCAGCAGCCTAAGGGAAGGCCTCTATGGCTACACCTTC. The gene calls are TRBV3-1 and TRBJ1-2, with D unclear. V was clipped by 4 bases and J by 4 bases, with 13 bases between them. Germline CDR1 is LGHDT and CDR2 is YNNKEL (reference sequence). The CDR3 extends over 14 amino acids.

Ten or more counts support this clonotype. V and J are TRBV6-2 or TRBV6-3 and TRBJ2-1, with D unclear. Germline-derived CDR1 and CDR2 are MNHEY and SVGEGT. V was cut by 8 bases and J by 7 bases, with 12 bases left in between. CDR3 length: 12 amino acids. The CDR3 DNA follows: TGTGCCAGCCGATTTTTTGCGAATGAGCAGTTCTTC. As protein: CASRFFANEQFF.

This clonotype is categorized as medium-sized (0.01 to 0.1%). The rearrangement links TRBV27 to TRBJ2-3; TRBD1 matches 11 bases. From germline, CDR1 is MNHEY and CDR2 SMNVEV (reference sequence). The CDR3 length is 15 residues. J was trimmed by 6 bases and V by 5 bases; bases with no gene match: 7. Here the CDR3 DNA reads TGTGCCAGCAGTGAGTCCCGGGACAGGGGGGATACGCAGTATTTT. As protein: CASSESRDRGDTQYF.

Only a few counts were recorded for this clonotype. The chain has TRBV5-1 and TRBJ2-7; no firm D call. The CDR3 is 16 amino acids. From germline, CDR1 is SGHRS and CDR2 YFSETQ. The V gene lost 0 bases and the J gene lost 0 bases, with 13 bases spanning the gap. The CDR3 nucleotides read TGCGCCAGCAGCTTGGGATTTTTAGGGTCCTCCTACGAGCAGTACTTC. Translation gives CASSLGFLGSSYEQYF.

This clonotype was detected ten times or more. The chain carries TRBV20-1 and TRBJ1-1; D gene unclear. The CDR3 contains 12 residues. Germline CDR1 DFQATT, CDR2 SNEGSKA (reference sequence). Trimming shortened V by 6 bases and J by 6 bases, and 14 bases separated the two germline ends. The CDR3 region is CSAAPTGPEAFF. The CDR3 DNA follows: TGCAGTGCGGCCCCGACGGGCCCTGAAGCTTTCTTT.

At least ten counts were recorded for this clonotype. The chain carries TRBV4-1 and TRBJ2-1; TRBD1 aligns across 10 bases. Germline lookup yields CDR1 MGHRA and CDR2 YSYEKL. This CDR3 comprises 16 residues. Germline trimming cut 3 bases from V and 2 bases from J; bases unmatched to any gene: 4. CDR3 DNA sequence: TGCGCCAGCAGCCAGCGACAGGGGGCCACCTACAATGAGCAGTTCTTC. It translates to CASSQRQGATYNEQFF.

This clonotype showed up many times. The V and J genes are TRBV15 and TRBJ1-4; the match to TRBD1 covers 8 bases. V shed 6 bases, J shed 8 bases, and the junction held 8 bases outside the gene matches. Germline assignment: CDR1 LNHNV and CDR2 YYDKDF (reference sequence). This CDR3 is 14 amino acids long. The chain's CDR3 is CATSRGQGGEKLFF. CDR3 DNA sequence: TGTGCCACCAGTCGAGGACAGGGTGGAGAAAAACTGTTTTTT.

This clonotype was detected ten times or more. This rearrangement joins TRBV20-1 to TRBJ2-3; 9 bases match TRBD1. Germline CDR1 is DFQATT and CDR2 is SNEGSKA (reference sequence). CDR3 length: 14 residues. After removal of 3 bases from V and 7 bases from J, the junction contained 8 bases not matched to a gene. CDR3 protein: CSARPGTGRHTQYF. The CDR3 DNA sequence: TGCAGTGCTAGGCCCGGGACAGGGCGACATACGCAGTATTTT.

This clonotype was counted ten times or more. The V gene is TRBV5-1, the J gene TRBJ2-1, with 7 bases that match TRBD2. The length of the CDR3 is 17 residues. With 0 bases clipped from V and 0 bases from J, the junction kept 6 bases outside the gene matches. From germline, CDR1 is SGHRS and CDR2 YFSETQ. CDR3 in DNA: TGCGCCAGCAGCTTGGCTCTAGCGGTAAGCTCCTACAATGAGCAGTTCTTC. Protein: CASSLALAVSSYNEQFF.

Many counts were recorded for this clonotype. The chain employs TRBV7-9 and TRBJ2-7, with D unresolved. CDR3 length: 12 amino acids. Germline V lookup: CDR1 SEHNR, CDR2 FQNEAQ (reference sequence). V gave up 5 bases and J gave up 0 bases, with 5 bases separating them. The CDR3 DNA reads TGTGCCAGCAGCGCTAGCTCCTACGAGCAGTACTTC. Amino acid sequence: CASSASSYEQYF.

This clonotype was seen at least ten times. The chain has TRBV20-1 and TRBJ2-6; D is ambiguous. The V gene's germline CDR1 is DFQATT and CDR2 SNEGSKA (reference sequence). V was pared by 1 base and J by 5 bases, with 3 bases between. This CDR3 is built from 12 residues. The CDR3 spells CSARARANVLTF. The CDR3 nucleotides read TGCAGTGCTAGAGCCAGGGCCAACGTCCTGACTTTC.

The table lists this clonotype with a few counts. A read error may account for a junction end that differs from germline. The CDR3 nucleotides read TGTGCCAGCAGGTGGGCAGGGAGCAATCAGCCCCAGAATTTT. Encoded protein: CASRWAGSNQPQNF. The chain links TRBV27 to TRBJ1-5; D perhaps matches TRBD1 (5 bases). The CDR3 runs 14 residues. Germline loops: CDR1 MNHEY, CDR2 SMNVEV (reference sequence).

The chain employs TRBV20-1 and TRBJ2-7; a possible D gene is TRBD1 (5 bases). The V gene's germline CDR1 is DFQATT and CDR2 SNEGSKA (reference sequence). V was shortened by 6 bases and J by 2 bases, with 14 bases between the two germline ends. The CDR3 runs to 13 residues. The CDR3 nucleotides read TGCAGTGCACCTGTGGACACGACCTACGAGCAGTACTTC. This encodes CSAPVDTTYEQYF.

The rearrangement links TRBV5-1 to TRBJ2-5, with TRBD1 matching over 7 bases. The CDR3 consists of 14 residues. Germline CDR1 reads SGHRS; CDR2 reads YFSETQ. V was pared by 4 bases and J by 2 bases, with 5 bases of the junction left unmatched. The CDR3 is CASSTQQGQETQYF. DNA of the CDR3: TGCGCCAGCAGCACCCAACAGGGGCAAGAGACCCAGTACTTC.

This clonotype was counted only a few times. This chain joins TRBV2 and TRBJ2-3; the D is unclear. This CDR3 region has 14 residues. Germline lookup yields CDR1 SNHLY and CDR2 FYNNEI. V was clipped by 7 bases and J by 2 bases, with 13 bases between them. CDR3 nucleotide sequence: TGTGCCAGCATCGCAGGCGAACACACAGATACGCAGTATTTT. This sequence encodes CASIAGEHTDTQYF. Based on the CDR3 plus reference TRBV2 and TRBJ2-3, the full variable domain is EPEVTQTPSHQVTQMGQEVILRCVPISNHLYFYWYRQILGQKVEFLVSFYNNEISEKSEIFDDQFSVERPDGSNFTLKIRSTKLEDSAMYFCASIAGEHTDTQYFGPGTRLTVL.

This clonotype has only a few counts. V and J are TRBV12-3 or TRBV12-4 and TRBJ2-7; D remains ambiguous. The CDR3 covers 12 residues. V was pared by 2 bases and J by 6 bases, with 8 bases between. This CDR3 is CASSLSGGEQYF. DNA of the CDR3: TGTGCCAGCAGTTTAAGTGGCGGCGAGCAGTACTTC.

This clonotype was seen at least ten times. V and J are TRBV6-5 and TRBJ2-3, with a tentative D call TRBD2 (6 bases). The CDR3 extends over 18 amino acids. V lost 2 bases, J lost 2 bases, and 20 bases lay in between. Germline assignment: CDR1 MNHEY and CDR2 SVGAGI. DNA for the CDR3: TGTGCCAGCAGTTACAACCCCGTTAGCGGAACTTACACAGATACGCAGTATTTT. Translating it yields CASSYNPVSGTYTDTQYF.

In its sample, this clonotype was seen many times. This chain connects TRBV5-1 to TRBJ2-7; 7 bases match TRBD2. The V gene's germline CDR1 is SGHRS and CDR2 YFSETQ. The CDR3 extends over 14 amino acids. V dropped 4 bases and J dropped 5; count of bases not matched to a gene: 9. The chain's CDR3 is CASSLSGVRDEQYF. For the CDR3, the DNA is TGCGCCAGCAGCCTAAGCGGGGTCAGGGACGAGCAGTACTTC.

This clonotype showed up many times. The J gene is TRBJ2-7, the V gene TRBV10-3; 14 nucleotides match TRBD2. CDR3 length: 17 amino acids. Germline CDR1 reads ENHRY; CDR2 reads SYGVKD. After removal of 5 bases from V and 3 bases from J, the junction contained 9 bases not matched to a gene. The CDR3, as DNA: TGTGCCATCAGTCCGGGACTAGCGGGAGAAATCGGCTACGAGCAGTACTTC. Amino acid sequence: CAISPGLAGEIGYEQYF.

This clonotype was seen repeatedly, ten times or more. The CDR3: CATSEDTSTDTQYF. As DNA, the CDR3 is TGTGCCACCAGTGAAGACACTAGCACAGATACGCAGTATTTT. This chain links TRBV24-1 with TRBJ2-3; D unresolved. Trimming left V 4 bases short and J 0 bases short, with 7 bases between. There are 14 residues in the CDR3. The germline gives CDR1 KGHDR, CDR2 SFDVKD.